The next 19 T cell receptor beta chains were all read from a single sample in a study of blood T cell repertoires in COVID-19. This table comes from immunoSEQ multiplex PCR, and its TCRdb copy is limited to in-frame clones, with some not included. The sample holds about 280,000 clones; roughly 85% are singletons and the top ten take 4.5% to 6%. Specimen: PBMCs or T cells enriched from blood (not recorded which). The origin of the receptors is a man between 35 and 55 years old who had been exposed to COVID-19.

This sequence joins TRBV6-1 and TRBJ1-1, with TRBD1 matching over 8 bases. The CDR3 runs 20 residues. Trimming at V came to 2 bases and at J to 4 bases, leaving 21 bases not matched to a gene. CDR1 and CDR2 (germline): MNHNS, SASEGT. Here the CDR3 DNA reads TGTGCCAGCAGTGAACTCCCAAGAGGAATCAGGGGGCGGTTGGGCACTGAAGCTTTCTTT. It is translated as CASSELPRGIRGRLGTEAFF.

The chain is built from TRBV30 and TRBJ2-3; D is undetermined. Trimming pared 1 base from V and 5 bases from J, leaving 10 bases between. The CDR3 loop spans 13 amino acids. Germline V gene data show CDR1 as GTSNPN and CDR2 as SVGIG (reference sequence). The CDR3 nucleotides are TGTGCCTGGAGTGGGGTAAGAGGAGATACGCAGTATTTT. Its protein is CAWSGVRGDTQYF.

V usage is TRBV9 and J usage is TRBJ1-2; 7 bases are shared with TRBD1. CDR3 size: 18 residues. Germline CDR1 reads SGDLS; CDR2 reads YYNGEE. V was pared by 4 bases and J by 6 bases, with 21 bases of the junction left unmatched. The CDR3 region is CASSPRLRQGGYFDGYTF. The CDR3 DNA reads TGTGCCAGCAGCCCTCGGTTGAGACAGGGAGGTTATTTTGATGGCTACACCTTC.

CDR3 DNA sequence: TGTGCCAGCAGTCGGCGGGAGAGGTACGAGCAGTACTTC. It encodes CASSRRERYEQYF. The rearrangement joins TRBV27 to TRBJ2-7; TRBD2 matches 7 bases. There are 13 residues in the CDR3. J was trimmed by 4 bases and V by 5 bases; bases with no gene match: 5. The V gene's germline CDR1 is MNHEY and CDR2 SMNVEV (reference sequence).

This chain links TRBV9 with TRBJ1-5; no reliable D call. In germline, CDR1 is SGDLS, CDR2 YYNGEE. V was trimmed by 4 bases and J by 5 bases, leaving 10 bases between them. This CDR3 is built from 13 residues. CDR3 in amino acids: CASSLGSYQPQHF. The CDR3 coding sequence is TGTGCCAGCAGCCTAGGGAGTTATCAGCCCCAGCATTTT.

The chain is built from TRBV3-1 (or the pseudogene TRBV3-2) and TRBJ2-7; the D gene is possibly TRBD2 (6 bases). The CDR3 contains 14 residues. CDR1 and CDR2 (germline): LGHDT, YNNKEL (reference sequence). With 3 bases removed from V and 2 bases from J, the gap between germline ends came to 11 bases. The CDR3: CASSQRGDPYEQYF. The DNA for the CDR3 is TGTGCCAGCAGCCAGCGGGGAGATCCCTACGAGCAGTACTTC.

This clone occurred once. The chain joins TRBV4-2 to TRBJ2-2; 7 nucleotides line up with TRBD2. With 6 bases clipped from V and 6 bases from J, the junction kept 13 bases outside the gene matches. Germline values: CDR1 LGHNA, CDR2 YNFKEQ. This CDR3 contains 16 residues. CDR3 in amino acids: CASSPAGDRVSGELFF. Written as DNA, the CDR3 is TGTGCCAGCAGTCCTGCGGGAGACCGTGTTTCCGGGGAGCTGTTTTTT.

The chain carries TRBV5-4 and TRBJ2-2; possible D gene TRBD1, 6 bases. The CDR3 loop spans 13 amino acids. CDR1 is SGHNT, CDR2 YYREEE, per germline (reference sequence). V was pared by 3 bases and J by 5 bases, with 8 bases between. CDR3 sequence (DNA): TGTGCCAGCAGCTCACAGGGAACCGGGGAGCTGTTTTTT. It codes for CASSSQGTGELFF.

CDR3 DNA: TGTGCCAGTAGTACTCCGGGACAGGGACGCTACGAGCAGTACTTC. This codes for CASSTPGQGRYEQYF. The chain recombines TRBV19 with TRBJ2-7; 9 bases map to TRBD1. Germline CDR1 and CDR2: LNHDA and SQIVND (reference sequence). The V segment lost 4 bases and the J segment 3 bases; nucleotides outside the gene matches: 7. CDR3 length equals 15 residues.

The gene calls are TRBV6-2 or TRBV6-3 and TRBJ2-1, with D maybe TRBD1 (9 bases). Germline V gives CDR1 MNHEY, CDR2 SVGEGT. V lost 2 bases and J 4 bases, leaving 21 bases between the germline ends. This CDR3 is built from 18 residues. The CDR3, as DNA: TGTGCCAGCAGTTACCCCGACAGGGGGACTAGACCTTACAATGAGCAGTTCTTC. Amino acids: CASSYPDRGTRPYNEQFF.

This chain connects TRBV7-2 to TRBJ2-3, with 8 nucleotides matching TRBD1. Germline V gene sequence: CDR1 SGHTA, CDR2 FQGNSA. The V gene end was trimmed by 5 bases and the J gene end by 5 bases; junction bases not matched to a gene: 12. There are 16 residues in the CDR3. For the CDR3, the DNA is TGTGCCAGCAGCGTCCTCAGGGGGCGAGTGGTAGATACGCAGTATTTT. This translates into CASSVLRGRVVDTQYF.

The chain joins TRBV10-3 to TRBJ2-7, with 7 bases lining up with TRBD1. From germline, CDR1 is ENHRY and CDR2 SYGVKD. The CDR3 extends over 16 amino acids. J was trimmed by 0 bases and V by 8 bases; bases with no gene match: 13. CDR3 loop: CAIGSGTGQISYEQYF. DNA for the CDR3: TGTGCCATCGGGTCCGGGACGGGACAGATCTCCTACGAGCAGTACTTC.

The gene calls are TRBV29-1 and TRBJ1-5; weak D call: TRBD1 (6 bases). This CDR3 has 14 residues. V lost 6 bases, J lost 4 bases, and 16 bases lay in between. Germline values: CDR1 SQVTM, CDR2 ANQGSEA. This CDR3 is CSVVQGMGNQPQHF. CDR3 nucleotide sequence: TGCAGCGTCGTACAGGGTATGGGGAATCAGCCCCAGCATTTT.

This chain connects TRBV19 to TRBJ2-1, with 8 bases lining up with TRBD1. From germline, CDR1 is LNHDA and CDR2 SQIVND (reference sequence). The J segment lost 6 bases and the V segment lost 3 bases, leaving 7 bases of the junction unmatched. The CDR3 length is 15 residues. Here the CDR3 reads CASSIARGQGNEQFF. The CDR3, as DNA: TGTGCCAGTAGTATTGCCAGGGGGCAAGGCAATGAGCAGTTCTTC.

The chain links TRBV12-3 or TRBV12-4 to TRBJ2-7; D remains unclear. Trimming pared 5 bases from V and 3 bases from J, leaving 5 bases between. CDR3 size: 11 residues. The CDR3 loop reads CASSIRYEQYF. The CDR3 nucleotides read TGTGCCAGCAGTATTCGCTACGAGCAGTACTTC.

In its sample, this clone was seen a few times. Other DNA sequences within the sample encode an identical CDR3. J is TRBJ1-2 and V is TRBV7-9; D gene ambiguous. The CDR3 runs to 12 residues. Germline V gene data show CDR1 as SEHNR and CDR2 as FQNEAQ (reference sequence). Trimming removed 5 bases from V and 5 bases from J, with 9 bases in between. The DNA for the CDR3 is TGTGCCAGCAGCCCTGGAGGGTATGGCTACACCTTC. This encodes CASSPGGYGYTF.

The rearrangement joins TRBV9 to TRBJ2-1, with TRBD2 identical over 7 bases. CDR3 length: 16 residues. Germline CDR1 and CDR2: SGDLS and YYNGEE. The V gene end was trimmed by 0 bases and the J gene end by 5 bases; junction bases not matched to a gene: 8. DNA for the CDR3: TGTGCCAGCAGCGTAGACGGGAGGCCCCTTAACAATGAGCAGTTCTTC. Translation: CASSVDGRPLNNEQFF.

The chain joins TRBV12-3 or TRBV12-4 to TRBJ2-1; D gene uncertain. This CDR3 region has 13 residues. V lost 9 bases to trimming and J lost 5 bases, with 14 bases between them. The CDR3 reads CASSISRDNEQFF. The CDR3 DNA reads TGTGCCAGTAGTATAAGTCGGGACAATGAGCAGTTCTTC.

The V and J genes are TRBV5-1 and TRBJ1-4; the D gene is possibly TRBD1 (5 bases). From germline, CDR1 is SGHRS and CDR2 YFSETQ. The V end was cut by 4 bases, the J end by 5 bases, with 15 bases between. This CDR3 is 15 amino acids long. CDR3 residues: CASSRWAGRNEKLFF. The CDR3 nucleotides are TGCGCCAGCAGCCGGTGGGCAGGGAGGAATGAAAAACTGTTTTTT.